This section outlines one T cell receptor beta chain sequence together with its context. Antigen specificity is unknown. Under the ViraFEST assay, PBMC were stimulated with viral peptide pools so that antigen-specific CD4+ T cells expanded. Sequencing was performed afterwards. Subsequent to less than twelve days of culture, CD4+ T cells were isolated. Vaccination of participants consisted of two doses of either the BNT162b2 or mRNA-1273 vaccine. Assay: immunoSEQ multiplex PCR; the TCRdb copy retains only in-frame clones and omits some. The table includes tens of thousands of clones, 60% to 80% detected once. This entry comes from a study of vaccination effects on CD4 cells after COVID-19. Study information: It was a median of 72 days after the second dose that post-vaccine samples were obtained.

Germline CDR1 is MNHEY and CDR2 is SMNVEV (reference sequence). This CDR3 comprises 15 residues. Trimming took off 0 bases at V and 6 bases at J, with 11 bases between the two ends. The chain employs TRBV27 and TRBJ2-2; D possibly corresponds to TRBD1 (5 bases). The receptor comes from a human donor who received a COVID-19 vaccine. This material consisted of CD4+ T cells from PBMCs cultured with HCoV-OC43 spike peptides, taken after COVID-19 vaccination. Subset here: HCoV-OC43 spike overlapping peptide pool stimulation. This CDR3 is CASSLSGQRAGELFF. In DNA form, the CDR3 reads TGTGCCAGCAGTTTATCCGGACAAAGAGCCGGGGAGCTGTTTTTT.